This T cell receptor beta chain was sequenced for a study of T cell responses to AZD1222 COVID-19 vaccine. Notes on the study in general: In all cases, repertoires were sampled only after the peak T cell response. CD4 TCRs associated with vaccination spanned spike, dominating at 160-218 and 743-854. Donors skewed white British and female; clonal diversity was possibly underestimated.

V lost 3 bases and J lost 0, with 9 bases in between. Germline V gives CDR1 SGDLS, CDR2 YYNGEE. This CDR3 is built from 15 residues. Worth noting for this clone: The antigen is unknown.

Sequencing used immunoSEQ multiplex PCR; TCRdb keeps in-frame clones, though not all of them. The data contain over 150,000 clones, over 75% of them seen just once; the ten biggest clones take up about 4.5%. This sample comprised peripheral blood, obtained 28 days after the second AZD1222 dose. The V gene is TRBV9, the J gene TRBJ1-4; D unresolved. The TCR sequence derives from an adult who received the AZD1222 COVID-19 vaccine. The CDR3 DNA reads as TGTGCCAGCAGCGCCGGGTCTGCAACTAATGAAAAACTGTTTTTT. It encodes CASSAGSATNEKLFF.